This T cell receptor (beta chain) was retrieved from a study of blood T cell repertoires in COVID-19. Study in general: Samples taken during acute and convalescent COVID-19 were collected in the United States, Italy and Spain.

Per the authors' pipeline: Amplification from reference gene primers served as the basis for estimated nucleated cell counts. Clones were sequenced by immunoSEQ multiplex PCR, and TCRdb holds only the in-frame ones, with some missing. That table gives V, J and clone size, and the DNA gave D and trimming. This table has just under 150,000 clones, around nine tenths appearing once. Turning to this clone: A junction end diverges from the germline sequence, so it may reflect a read error.

This CDR3 is 15 amino acids long. Per germline, CDR1 LNHDA and CDR2 SQIVND (reference sequence). The source material was peripheral blood. The TCR was taken from a woman aged 50 to 60 with active or convalescent COVID-19. The V and J genes are TRBV19 and TRBJ1-5; 9 bases align to TRBD1. The CDR3 is CASSLDRGFNQPQHF. CDR3 nucleotide sequence: TGTGCCAGTAGTCTAGACAGGGGGTTCAATCAGCCCCAGCATTTT.